This T cell receptor beta chain was sequenced in a study of T-cell memory formation after mild COVID-19. Constant-segment primers served in 5'RACE that generated TCR alpha and TCR beta cDNA libraries bearing sample barcodes and UMIs. TCRdb recomputed calls from the 5' RACE reads with MiXCR, one row per CDR3 protein. Of roughly 300,000 distinct CDR3 sequences in the sample, approximately 7.6% were seen once. Concerning this clonotype: What it binds is not known.

Findings and limits, study-wide: Mainly in CM and EM were contracting CD4+ clones; CD8+ were in EMRA.

From germline, CDR1 is DFQATT and CDR2 SNEGSKA (reference sequence). Trimming shortened V by 5 bases and J by 0 bases, and 15 bases separated the two germline ends. The CDR3 length is 15 residues. The receptor comes from a man younger than 35 who had mild COVID-19 (a few samples of this study predate the infection). Cell type and time point are not known. The chain has TRBV20-1 and TRBJ2-3, with D unresolved. Sequenced sample: PBMCs or a T cell subset sorted from them (not recorded which). CDR3 bases: TGCAGTGCTGTGATTAGGAGACCTAGCACAGATACGCAGTATTTT. Amino acid sequence: CSAVIRRPSTDTQYF.